Listed here are 26 T cell receptor beta chains from one sample, sequenced in a study of neurological immune-mediated disorders. TCRdb passed the 5' RACE reads through MiXCR, listing each CDR3 protein once. The sample contains approximately 37,000 distinct CDR3 sequences, around 4% of which appear only once. The sample consisted of PBMCs. The receptors were gathered from a man younger than 45 with multiple sclerosis.

This clonotype was seen many times. The chain links TRBV20-1 to TRBJ2-1; 7 bases map to TRBD1. V dropped 3 bases and J dropped 8; count of bases not matched to a gene: 7. Per the germline V gene, CDR1 is DFQATT and CDR2 is SNEGSKA (reference sequence). CDR3 length equals 13 residues. CDR3 loop: CSASRGLPHEQFF. The CDR3 bases are TGCAGTGCTAGTAGGGGGCTGCCGCATGAGCAGTTCTTC.

This clonotype was seen repeatedly, ten times or more. This chain uses TRBV4-3 with TRBJ2-3; 11 bases line up with TRBD2. Germline V lookup: CDR1 LGHNA, CDR2 YSLEER. The CDR3 consists of 15 residues. The ends lost 4 bases at V and 2 bases at J; junction bases unmatched: 2. CDR3 amino acids: CASSLLAGATDTQYF. The CDR3 DNA is TGCGCCAGCAGCCTACTAGCGGGGGCCACAGATACGCAGTATTTT.

As to this clonotype: A read error is possible here, since a much larger clone lies one base away. V gene TRBV14 combines with J gene TRBJ2-7; D uncertain. Germline CDR1 reads SGHDN; CDR2 reads FVKESK. The CDR3 length is 15 residues. CDR3 amino acids: CASSEENRKAYEQYF. DNA of the CDR3: TGTGCCAGCAGCGAAGAAAACCGAAAGGCCTACGAGCAGTACTTC.

There are many counts of this clonotype. The CDR3, as DNA: TGCAGTGCTAGTAGGGACAGGGGCGAGCAGTACTTC. Translating it yields CSASRDRGEQYF. V is TRBV20-1 and J is TRBJ2-7, with 10 bases fitting TRBD1. The V and J ends lost 3 bases and 6 bases, in that order; junction bases with no gene match: 2. Germline V gene sequence: CDR1 DFQATT, CDR2 SNEGSKA (reference sequence). This CDR3 region has 12 residues.

This clonotype was picked up many times. This rearrangement joins TRBV5-1 to TRBJ1-6, with D unclear. Germline loops: CDR1 SGHRS, CDR2 YFSETQ. V was cut by 1 base and J by 4 bases, with 6 bases left in between. CDR3 length: 14 amino acids. The CDR3: CASSLRTYNSPLHF. The CDR3 DNA reads TGCGCCAGCAGCTTGCGGACTTATAATTCACCCCTCCACTTT.

This clonotype was found many times. This sequence joins TRBV5-1 and TRBJ2-3, with 7 bases aligning to TRBD1. The CDR3 covers 15 residues. The V segment lost 3 bases and the J segment 2 bases; nucleotides outside the gene matches: 6. Germline values: CDR1 SGHRS, CDR2 YFSETQ. The CDR3 DNA reads as TGCGCCAGCAGCTCCGGACAGGAGACCACAGATACGCAGTATTTT. This translates into CASSSGQETTDTQYF.

This clonotype turned up a few times. The chain has TRBV6-6 and TRBJ2-3, with 7 bases matching TRBD1. The V gene end was trimmed by 7 bases and the J gene end by 0 bases; junction bases not matched to a gene: 7. The CDR3 runs to 15 residues. In germline, CDR1 is MNHNY, CDR2 SVGAGI (reference sequence). The CDR3 loop reads CASTEGGHSTDTQYF. The CDR3 DNA sequence: TGTGCCAGCACGGAAGGGGGCCATAGCACAGATACGCAGTATTTT.

This clonotype is medium-sized in the sample. The J gene is TRBJ1-1, the V gene TRBV20-1; D gene unclear. Deletions cut 0 bases from V and 0 bases from J, with 8 bases between. This CDR3 region has 14 residues. The germline V gene has CDR1 DFQATT and CDR2 SNEGSKA (reference sequence). The CDR3 sequence: CSARDVGMNTEAFF. In DNA, the CDR3 is TGCAGTGCTAGAGACGTGGGGATGAACACTGAAGCTTTCTTT.

The genes are TRBV7-6 and TRBJ1-1; D gene uncertain. Germline CDR1 reads SGHVS; CDR2 reads FNYEAQ. Trimming took off 2 bases at V and 3 bases at J, with 7 bases between the two ends. The CDR3 spans 13 residues. The chain's CDR3 is CASSLPDYTEAFF. The CDR3 coding sequence is TGTGCCAGCAGCTTACCGGACTACACTGAAGCTTTCTTT.

There are many counts of this clonotype. This chain uses TRBV7-2 with TRBJ2-6; possible D gene TRBD1, 6 bases. CDR1 SGHTA and CDR2 FQGNSA come from the germline V gene. V was pared by 1 base and J by 4 bases, with 11 bases between. The CDR3 has 16 amino acids. The CDR3 nucleotides read TGTGCCAGCAGCTTAGGATCCCAGGGGGGGGCCAACGTCCTGACTTTC. The encoded protein is CASSLGSQGGANVLTF.

The J gene is TRBJ2-3, the V gene TRBV21-1; TRBD2, the D gene given by the table, was not confirmed from the DNA. TRBV21-1 is labeled a pseudogene. The CDR3 extends over 16 amino acids. CDR3: CASSKGTSGDTDTQYF. The CDR3 DNA reads TGTGCCAGCAGCAAAGGCACTAGCGGGGACACAGATACGCAGTATTTT.

This clonotype came up many times. CDR3 in amino acids: CASSPSVRDRATRELFF. CDR3 in DNA: TGTGCCAGCAGCCCCTCGGTTCGGGACAGGGCTACCCGGGAGCTGTTTTTT. The chain uses TRBV12-3 or TRBV12-4 and TRBJ2-2; 9 bases align to TRBD1. This CDR3 spans 17 amino acids. V trimming: 6 bases; J trimming: 9 bases; junction bases outside the gene matches: 17.

CDR3 bases: TGTGCCAGCAGCCTCGAGGCTAGCGGGGGGGCCAATGAGCAGTTCTTC. The encoded protein is CASSLEASGGANEQFF. The V gene is TRBV7-6, the J gene TRBJ2-1; 12 bases map to TRBD2. Germline V lookup: CDR1 SGHVS, CDR2 FNYEAQ. Trimming at V came to 5 bases and at J to 6 bases, leaving 8 bases not matched to a gene. The CDR3 length is 16 residues.

Concerning this clonotype: A much larger clone lies one base from this, so it may be a read error. The chain combines TRBV5-6 with TRBJ2-3; a weak D match, TRBD1 (7 bases). Germline CDR1 reads SGHDT; CDR2 reads YYEEEE. V lost 2 bases and J 5 bases, leaving 15 bases between the germline ends. CDR3 length equals 15 residues. CDR3 in amino acids: CASSFRGGGVDTQYF. CDR3 sequence (DNA): TGTGCCAGCAGCTTCAGAGGGGGCGGGGTAGATACGCAGTATTTT.

This clonotype came up many times. CDR3 sequence reads: CASSFSDRGGDTQYF. CDR3 coding DNA: TGTGCCAGCAGTTTTAGTGACAGGGGCGGGGATACGCAGTATTTT. The chain uses TRBV12-3 or TRBV12-4 and TRBJ2-3, with 8 bases identical to TRBD1. Unmatched junction bases numbered 8, after V lost 3 bases and J lost 6 bases. The CDR3 has 15 residues.

This clonotype was seen at least ten times. CDR3 in DNA: TGCGCCAGCAGCACCCGACAGGGAATAAGCACTGAAGCTTTCTTT. Residues: CASSTRQGISTEAFF. The chain is built from TRBV5-1 and TRBJ1-1; TRBD1 agrees at 7 bases. This CDR3 has 15 amino acids. The V segment lost 4 bases and the J segment 4 bases; nucleotides outside the gene matches: 10. Per germline, CDR1 SGHRS and CDR2 YFSETQ.

There are a few counts of this clonotype. This CDR3 reads CASSYSGDLLSYEQYF. CDR3 DNA: TGTGCCAGCAGTTACTCGGGGGACCTCCTCTCCTACGAGCAGTACTTC. V gene TRBV6-6 combines with J gene TRBJ2-7; the D call may be TRBD1 or TRBD2 (5 bases each). The V end lost 0 bases, the J end lost 0 bases, and 12 bases lay between the germline ends. Germline CDR1 reads MNHNY; CDR2 reads SVGAGI (reference sequence). The CDR3 spans 16 residues.

In its sample, this clonotype was seen many times. V usage is TRBV5-1 and J usage is TRBJ1-5; no clear D. CDR3 size: 15 residues. Germline loops: CDR1 SGHRS, CDR2 YFSETQ. Trimming removed 5 bases from V and 5 bases from J, with 17 bases in between. The CDR3 loop reads CASRRGTAQDQPQHF. Written as DNA, the CDR3 is TGCGCCAGCAGGCGTGGTACCGCCCAAGATCAGCCCCAGCATTTT.

This clonotype came up many times. This chain connects TRBV12-3 or TRBV12-4 to TRBJ2-7; no firm D call. The CDR3 is made up of 14 amino acids. Between the trimmed V and J ends, which lost 6 bases and 2 bases, there was a span of 14 bases. The CDR3 DNA sequence: TGTGCCAGCAGCCCCCGCCCAGTGCCCTACGAGCAGTACTTC. The encoded protein is CASSPRPVPYEQYF.

This clonotype was seen at least ten times. The chain combines TRBV9 with TRBJ2-5; D is ambiguous. Trimming removed 0 bases from V and 2 bases from J, with 5 bases in between. In germline, CDR1 is SGDLS, CDR2 YYNGEE. This CDR3 contains 13 residues. CDR3 in amino acids: CASSVEEQETQYF. The CDR3 DNA sequence: TGTGCCAGCAGCGTAGAGGAGCAAGAGACCCAGTACTTC.

Ten or more counts support this clonotype. This chain links TRBV7-8 with TRBJ2-1; 7 bases map to TRBD1. The CDR3 is 15 residues long. V lost 4 bases to trimming and J lost 4 bases; unmatched junction nucleotides: 7. Looked up from germline, CDR1 is SGHVS and CDR2 is FQNEAQ. CDR3 bases: TGTGCCAGCAGCTCCCCCAAGGGGGCGTACAATGAGCAGTTCTTC. Protein sequence: CASSSPKGAYNEQFF.

This clonotype appeared many times. J is TRBJ1-3 and V is TRBV7-6, with D hard to call. The germline CDR1 and CDR2 sequences are SGHVS and FNYEAQ. The CDR3 runs 17 residues. V gave up 1 base and J gave up 0 bases, with 13 bases separating them. The DNA for the CDR3 is TGTGCCAGCAGCTTAGGTGGTGGCCTCCTCTCTGGAAACACCATATATTTT. It yields the protein CASSLGGGLLSGNTIYF.

This clonotype is medium-sized in the sample. J is TRBJ2-7 and V is TRBV9; D is unresolved. Germline V gene lookup returns CDR1 SGDLS and CDR2 YYNGEE. The CDR3 is made up of 8 amino acids. The CDR3 loop is CAVYEQYF. DNA of the CDR3: TGTGCAGTGTACGAGCAGTACTTC.

The chain joins TRBV6-6 to TRBJ1-3, with 8 nucleotides matching TRBD1. The CDR3 is made up of 15 amino acids. The germline V gene encodes CDR1 MNHNY and CDR2 SVGAGI (reference sequence). Trimming removed 4 bases from V and 0 bases from J; junction bases left unmatched: 2. The CDR3 region is CASSSGTGSGNTIYF. CDR3 bases: TGTGCCAGCAGTTCCGGGACAGGCTCTGGAAACACCATATATTTT.

This clonotype has ten or more counts. The V call is TRBV3-2, the J call TRBJ2-1. TRBV3-2 is deemed a pseudogene. The CDR3 spans 11 residues. The DNA for the CDR3 is TGTGCCAGCAGCCAAGGCAGGGAGCAGTTCTTC. Encoded protein: CASSQGREQFF.

This clonotype came up many times. This chain connects TRBV14 to TRBJ1-4, with no clear D. Germline V gives CDR1 SGHDN, CDR2 FVKESK. The CDR3 is 15 amino acids. V lost 3 bases and J lost 4, with 12 bases in between. CDR3 DNA: TGTGCCAGCAGCCAGGGGTCATTCCGTAATGAAAAACTGTTTTTT. Residues: CASSQGSFRNEKLFF.